These T cell receptor beta chains were read from a single sample in a study of tumor-infiltrating lymphocytes in primary liver carcinoma. One entry per CDR3 protein results from TCRdb running MiXCR on the multiplex PCR reads. The data contain about 120,000 distinct CDR3 sequences, about two thirds of them singletons. Sequenced material: tumor-adjacent normal liver tissue. The receptors come from a woman in her sixties or seventies with primary liver carcinoma and hepatitis B virus infection. CDR3s include the opening cysteine and the closing phenylalanine or tryptophan. A D gene is named only where the DNA matches it firmly. Size values are once, few and many counts, or a class for expanded clones, and some rows have none.

J,D,V,size,CDR3,DNA
TRBJ2-7,TRBD1,TRBV29-1,.,CSVDRGTGTLSYDQYF,TGCAGCGTTGATAGAGGGACAGGGACCCTTTCCTACGATCAGTACTTC
TRBJ2-1,TRBD2,TRBV24-1,few,CATSDPSGRSNEQFF,TGTGCCACCAGTGATCCTAGCGGACGGAGCAATGAGCAGTTCTTC
TRBJ2-5,.,TRBV5-5,.,CGSSLSTEETQYF,TGTGGCAGCAGCTTGTCAACTGAGGAGACCCAGTACTTC
TRBJ1-1,TRBD1,TRBV19,.,CASSIVAGGEAYF,TGTGCCAGTAGTATAGTAGCAGGGGGAGAAGCTTACTTT
TRBJ1-6,TRBD1,TRBV6-1,many,CATKRGGETGAPLHF,TGTGCCACCAAAAGGGGAGGGGAAACAGGGGCACCCCTCCACTTT
TRBJ1-2,.,TRBV6-5,.,CASSYDGGGSYGYTF,TGTGCTAGCAGTTACGACGGCGGCGGATCGTACGGCTACACCTTC
TRBJ2-5,TRBD2,TRBV29-1,many,CSVEISGRWGETQYF,TGCAGCGTTGAGATTAGCGGGAGATGGGGAGAGACCCAGTACTTC
TRBJ2-3,.,TRBV5-1,many,CASRSEGDTQYF,TGCGCCAGCCGTTCCGAGGGAGATACGCAGTATTTT
TRBJ1-1,.,TRBV2,many,CASTRDGTEAFF,TGTGCCAGCACGCGGGACGGCACTGAAGCTTTCTTT
TRBJ1-1,.,TRBV29-1,many,CSVMYSGTLNTEAFF,TGCAGCGTTATGTATTCCGGGACATTAAACACTGAAGCTTTCTTT
TRBJ1-1,.,TRBV19,few,CASSPQGGGTEAFF,TGTGCCAGTAGTCCCCAGGGAGGGGGCACTGAAGCTTTCTTT
TRBJ2-1,TRBD2,TRBV6-6,.,CASDIIAGGPDNEQFF,TGTGCCAGCGATATAATAGCGGGAGGTCCCGACAATGAGCAATTCTTC
TRBJ2-1,TRBD2,TRBV6-8,many,CASRGTSGRGEQFF,TGTGCCAGCAGAGGGACTAGCGGGAGGGGAGAGCAGTTCTTC
TRBJ2-1,.,TRBV10-1,many,CASSEVRVGEQFF,TGCGCCAGCAGTGAAGTTCGGGTAGGCGAGCAGTTCTTC
TRBJ2-7,TRBD2,TRBV5-1,few,CASSPEAGTPYEQYF,TGCGCCAGCAGCCCCGAAGCGGGAACTCCCTACGAGCAGTACTTC
TRBJ1-2,.,TRBV28,many,CASFRYYGYTF,TGTGCCAGCTTCCGCTACTATGGCTACACCTTC